This paragraph covers one T cell receptor beta chain sequence. As yet, its antigen is unknown. Other DNA sequences in this specimen translate into the identical CDR3. This entry comes from a study of shared clonotypes between healthy human individuals. The repertoire was sequenced with immunoSEQ multiplex PCR; TCRdb's copy has only in-frame clones and lacks some. Counted here are millions of clones, about 95% occurring once; the ten biggest clones make up about 1.1%. The CDR3 has 15 amino acids. Germline V gene lookup returns CDR1 SGDLS and CDR2 YYNGEE. V lost 3 bases to trimming and J lost 6 bases; unmatched junction nucleotides: 4. Study observations and caveats: Non-shared clonotypes had lower generation probabilities than clonotypes shared by all four sorted-subset donors.

Naive CD8 populations comprised CD45RO-negative cells positively selected for CCR7, excluding terminally differentiated effector memory CD45RA+ cells. Sequencing used naive CD8+ T cells sorted from blood. J is TRBJ1-6 and V is TRBV9; 9 nucleotides align to TRBD1. This TCR derives from a man between 18 and 35 years old in good health. CDR3 in amino acids: CASSDRGLGNSPLHF. Here the CDR3 DNA reads TGTGCCAGCAGCGACAGGGGGCTGGGTAATTCACCCCTCCACTTT.